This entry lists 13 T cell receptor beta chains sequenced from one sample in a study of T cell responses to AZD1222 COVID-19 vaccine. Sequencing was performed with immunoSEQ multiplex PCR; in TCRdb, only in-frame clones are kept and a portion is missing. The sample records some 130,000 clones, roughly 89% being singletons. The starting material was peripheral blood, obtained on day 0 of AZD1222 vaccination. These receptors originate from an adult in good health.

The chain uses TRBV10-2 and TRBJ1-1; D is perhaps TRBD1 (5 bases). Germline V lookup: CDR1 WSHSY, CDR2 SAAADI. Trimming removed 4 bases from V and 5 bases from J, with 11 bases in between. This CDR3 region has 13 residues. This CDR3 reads CASSAHRNTEAFF. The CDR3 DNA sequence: TGCGCCAGCAGTGCGCACAGGAATACTGAAGCTTTCTTT.

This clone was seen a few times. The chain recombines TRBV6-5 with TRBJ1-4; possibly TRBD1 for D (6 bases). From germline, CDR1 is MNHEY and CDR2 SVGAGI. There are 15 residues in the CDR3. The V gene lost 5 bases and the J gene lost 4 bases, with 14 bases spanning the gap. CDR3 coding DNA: TGTGCCAGCAGTAAACAGGGTGGGCTTAATGAAAAACTGTTTTTT. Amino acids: CASSKQGGLNEKLFF.

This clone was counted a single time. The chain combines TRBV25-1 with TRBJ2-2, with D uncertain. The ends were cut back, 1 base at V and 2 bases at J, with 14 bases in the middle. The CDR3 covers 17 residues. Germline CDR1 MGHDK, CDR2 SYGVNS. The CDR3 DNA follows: TGTGCCAGCAGTGAATTCGCCATAGGCCCCAACACCGGGGAGCTGTTTTTT. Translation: CASSEFAIGPNTGELFF.

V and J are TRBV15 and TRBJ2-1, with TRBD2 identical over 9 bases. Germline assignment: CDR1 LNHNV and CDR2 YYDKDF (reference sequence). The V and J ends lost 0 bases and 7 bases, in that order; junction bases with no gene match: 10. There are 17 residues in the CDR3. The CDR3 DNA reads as TGTGCCACCAGCAGAGATCTCGGTAGCGGGGGTTCAAATGAGCAGTTCTTC. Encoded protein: CATSRDLGSGGSNEQFF. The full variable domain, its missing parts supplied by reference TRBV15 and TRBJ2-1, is DAMVIQNPRYQVTQFGKPVTLSCSQTLNHNVMYWYQQKSSQAPKLLFHYYDKDFNNEADTPDNFQSRRPNTSFCFLDIRSPGLGDTAMYLCATSRDLGSGGSNEQFFGPGTRLTVL.

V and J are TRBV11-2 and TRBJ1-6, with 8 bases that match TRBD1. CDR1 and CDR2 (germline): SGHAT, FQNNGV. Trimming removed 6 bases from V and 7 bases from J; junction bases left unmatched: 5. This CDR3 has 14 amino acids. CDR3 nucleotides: TGTGCCAGCAGAAACAGGGGGGGGAATTCACCCCTCCACTTT. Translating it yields CASRNRGGNSPLHF.

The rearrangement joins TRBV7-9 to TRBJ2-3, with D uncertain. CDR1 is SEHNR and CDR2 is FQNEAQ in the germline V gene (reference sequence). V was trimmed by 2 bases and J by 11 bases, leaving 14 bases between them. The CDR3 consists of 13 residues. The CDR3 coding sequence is TGTGCCAGCAGCTTAAACGATGGGTGGGGGCAGTATTTT. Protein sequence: CASSLNDGWGQYF.

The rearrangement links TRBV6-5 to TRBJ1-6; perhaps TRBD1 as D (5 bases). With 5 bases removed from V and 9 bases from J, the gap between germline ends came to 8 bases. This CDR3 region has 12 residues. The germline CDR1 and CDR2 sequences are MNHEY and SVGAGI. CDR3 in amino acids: CASSTGVSPLHF. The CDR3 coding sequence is TGTGCCAGCAGTACGGGGGTTTCACCCCTCCACTTT.

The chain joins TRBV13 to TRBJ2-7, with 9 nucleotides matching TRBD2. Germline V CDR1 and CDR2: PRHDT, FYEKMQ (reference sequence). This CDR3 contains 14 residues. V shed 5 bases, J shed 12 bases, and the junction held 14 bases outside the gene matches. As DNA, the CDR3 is TGTGCCAGCAGCCTAAGCGGGGGGAGTACCCCCTTGTACTTC. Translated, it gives CASSLSGGSTPLYF.

The CDR3 loop is CASLRDFGDTQYF. For the CDR3, the DNA is TGCGCCAGCCTCAGGGATTTTGGAGATACGCAGTATTTT. This chain connects TRBV5-1 to TRBJ2-3; D may be TRBD1 (5 bases). CDR1 and CDR2 (germline): SGHRS, YFSETQ. The CDR3 consists of 13 residues. Trimming took off 7 bases at V and 5 bases at J, with 14 bases between the two ends.

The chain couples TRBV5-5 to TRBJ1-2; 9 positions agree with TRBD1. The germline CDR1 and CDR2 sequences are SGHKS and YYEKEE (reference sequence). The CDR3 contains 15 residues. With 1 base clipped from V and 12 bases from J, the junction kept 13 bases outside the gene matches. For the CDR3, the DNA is TGTGCCAGCAGCTTGTTGGGACAGGGATGGGTAGGTGACACCTTC. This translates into CASSLLGQGWVGDTF.

CDR3 sequence reads: CASSSGRANQPQHF. CDR3 coding DNA: TGTGCCAGTTCCTCGGGACGTGCCAATCAGCCCCAGCATTTT. The chain links TRBV19 to TRBJ1-5; D possibly corresponds to TRBD1 (5 bases). CDR1 and CDR2 from the germline V gene are LNHDA and SQIVND (reference sequence). V lost 8 bases, J lost 3 bases, and 14 bases lay in between. The CDR3 runs to 14 residues.

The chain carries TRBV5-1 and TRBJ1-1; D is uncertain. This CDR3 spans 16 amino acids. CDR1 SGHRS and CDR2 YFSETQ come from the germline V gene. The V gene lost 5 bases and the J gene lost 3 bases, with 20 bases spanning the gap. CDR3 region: CASSPPGALPYTEAFF. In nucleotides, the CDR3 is TGCGCCAGCAGTCCCCCGGGAGCCCTTCCCTACACTGAAGCTTTCTTT. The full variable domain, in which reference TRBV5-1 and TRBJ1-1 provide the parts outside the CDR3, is KAGVTQTPRYLIKTRGQQVTLSCSPISGHRSVSWYQQTPGQGLQFLFEYFSETQRNKGNFPGRFSGRQFSNSRSEMNVSTLELGDSALYLCASSPPGALPYTEAFFGQGTRLTVV.

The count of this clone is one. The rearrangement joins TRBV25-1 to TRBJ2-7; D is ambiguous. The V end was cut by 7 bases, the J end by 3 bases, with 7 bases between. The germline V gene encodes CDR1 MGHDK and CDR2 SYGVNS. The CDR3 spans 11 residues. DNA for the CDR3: TGTGCCAGCACAGCGAACTACGAGCAGTACTTC. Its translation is CASTANYEQYF.